This TCR beta chain is from a study of metastatic and nonmetastatic thyroid tumors. Study-level background: Across peripheral blood and tumor or nodule tissue samples taken from malignant and benign thyroid patients, the repertoires were compared with one another.

Authors' analysis steps: Across clinicopathological groups, CDR3 differences served as the basis for building a distant-metastasis classifier for papillary thyroid cancer. TCRdb used MiXCR to call clones anew from the PCR reads. The V and J calls, along with clone size, are taken from TCRdb and not from the paper's own processing. The sample records roughly 48,000 clones, 22% being singletons. This clone has a count of ten or more. Until they underwent thyroid surgery, no patient had received any treatment. Sample: blood. The receptor was derived from a male donor with papillary thyroid cancer or a benign thyroid nodule (not recorded which). Some clones in this sample may be carry-over from other donors' samples.

DNA of the CDR3: TGTGCCAGCAGTTTAGGCGATGAGCAGTTCTTC. Its protein product is CASSLGDEQFF. V is TRBV27 and J is TRBJ2-1, with D uncertain. Trimming removed 2 bases from V and 8 bases from J, with 4 bases in between. Germline-derived CDR1 and CDR2 are MNHEY and SMNVEV (reference sequence). The CDR3 sequence is 11 residues long.